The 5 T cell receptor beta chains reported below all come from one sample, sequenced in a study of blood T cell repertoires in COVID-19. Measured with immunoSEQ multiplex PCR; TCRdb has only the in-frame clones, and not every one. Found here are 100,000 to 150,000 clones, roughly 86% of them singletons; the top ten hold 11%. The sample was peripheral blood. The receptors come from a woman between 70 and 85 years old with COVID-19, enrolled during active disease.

CDR3: CAILPGGANYGYTF. The CDR3 DNA reads as TGTGCCATCCTCCCAGGGGGAGCTAACTATGGCTACACCTTC. This chain uses TRBV2 with TRBJ1-2; TRBD1 matches 7 bases. The germline gives CDR1 SNHLY, CDR2 FYNNEI. V lost 10 bases to trimming and J lost 0 bases; unmatched junction nucleotides: 8. CDR3 length equals 14 residues. The full variable domain, with the rest looked up from reference TRBV2 and TRBJ1-2, is EPEVTQTPSHQVTQMGQEVILRCVPISNHLYFYWYRQILGQKVEFLVSFYNNEISEKSEIFDDQFSVERPDGSNFTLKIRSTKLEDSAMYFCAILPGGANYGYTFGSGTRLTVV.

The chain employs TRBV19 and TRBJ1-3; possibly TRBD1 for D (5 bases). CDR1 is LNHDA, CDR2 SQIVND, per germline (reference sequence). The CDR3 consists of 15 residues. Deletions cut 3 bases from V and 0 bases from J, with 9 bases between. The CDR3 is CASSMRQGSGNTIYF. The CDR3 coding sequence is TGTGCCAGTAGTATGAGGCAGGGCTCTGGAAACACCATATATTTT. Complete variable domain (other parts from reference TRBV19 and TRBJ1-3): DGGITQSPKYLFRKEGQNVTLSCEQNLNHDAMYWYRQDPGQGLRLIYYSQIVNDFQKGDIAEGYSVSREKKESFPLTVTSAQKNPTAFYLCASSMRQGSGNTIYFGEGSWLTVV.

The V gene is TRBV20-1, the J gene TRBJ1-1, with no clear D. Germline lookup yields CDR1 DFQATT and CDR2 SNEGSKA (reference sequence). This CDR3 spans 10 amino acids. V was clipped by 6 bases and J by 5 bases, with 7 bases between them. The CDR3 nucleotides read TGCAGTGCCTCTATTACTGAAGCTTTCTTT. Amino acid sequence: CSASITEAFF.

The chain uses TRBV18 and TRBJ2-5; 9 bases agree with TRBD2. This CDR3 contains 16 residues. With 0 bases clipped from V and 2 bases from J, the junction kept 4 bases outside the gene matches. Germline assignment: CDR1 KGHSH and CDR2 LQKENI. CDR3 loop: CASSPPGLALQETQYF. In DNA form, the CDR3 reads TGTGCCAGCTCACCACCCGGACTAGCGTTGCAAGAGACCCAGTACTTC.

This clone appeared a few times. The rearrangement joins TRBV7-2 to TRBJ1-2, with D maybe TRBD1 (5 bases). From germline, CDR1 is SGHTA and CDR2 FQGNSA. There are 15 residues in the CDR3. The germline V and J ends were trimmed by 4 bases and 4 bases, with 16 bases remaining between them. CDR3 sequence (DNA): TGTGCCAGCAGCTCACGGGGGTCAGGAGTCTATGGCTACACCTTC. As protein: CASSSRGSGVYGYTF. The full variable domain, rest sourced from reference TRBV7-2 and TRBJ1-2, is GAGVSQSPSNKVTEKGKDVELRCDPISGHTALYWYRQSLGQGLEFLIYFQGNSAPDKSGLPSDRFSAERTGGSVSTLTIQRTQQEDSAVYLCASSSRGSGVYGYTFGSGTRLTVV.